The 10 T cell receptor beta chains below all came from one sample that was sequenced in a study of blood T cell repertoires in COVID-19. Sequencing was performed with immunoSEQ multiplex PCR; in TCRdb, only in-frame clones are kept and a portion is missing. The sample has more than 350,000 clones, roughly nine tenths seen once. Source material: peripheral blood. The source is a woman in her 30s with COVID-19, enrolled during active disease.

This rearrangement joins TRBV2 to TRBJ1-4, with D possibly TRBD1 on 5 matching bases. CDR1 SNHLY and CDR2 FYNNEI come from the germline V gene. V lost 6 bases, J lost 1 base, and 9 bases lay in between. This CDR3 has 14 amino acids. This CDR3 reads CASRERGTNEKLFF. The CDR3 DNA is TGTGCCAGCAGGGAAAGGGGAACTAATGAAAAACTGTTTTTT.

The chain joins TRBV11-2 to TRBJ1-6; the D is unclear. V lost 11 bases and J 0 bases, leaving 14 bases between the germline ends. CDR3 length: 15 residues. CDR1 and CDR2 from the germline V gene are SGHAT and FQNNGV. This chain's CDR3 is CASEPAVSYNSPLHF. The CDR3 nucleotides are TGTGCCTCCGAGCCCGCTGTCTCCTATAATTCACCCCTCCACTTT.

This chain joins TRBV2 and TRBJ2-7; 8 positions match TRBD1. The CDR3 spans 15 residues. V gave up 6 bases and J gave up 4 bases; unmatched junction bases: 11. Per germline, CDR1 SNHLY and CDR2 FYNNEI. CDR3 residues: CASRSRTGKWYEQYF. CDR3 sequence (DNA): TGTGCCAGCAGGTCCAGGACAGGGAAATGGTACGAGCAGTACTTC.

This clone was picked up one time. The V and J genes are TRBV19 and TRBJ2-5; D remains ambiguous. CDR1 LNHDA and CDR2 SQIVND come from the germline V gene (reference sequence). Trimming left V 5 bases short and J 1 base short, with 5 bases between. CDR3 length: 12 amino acids. CDR3 region: CASSQAQETQYF. The CDR3 DNA reads TGTGCCAGTAGTCAGGCCCAAGAGACCCAGTACTTC.

Here the CDR3 reads CASSLAGGAFNEQFF. CDR3 nucleotide sequence: TGTGCCAGCAGCTTAGCCGGGGGGGCTTTCAATGAGCAGTTCTTC. This rearrangement joins TRBV7-8 to TRBJ2-1; 8 bases are a match to TRBD2. The CDR3 spans 15 residues. With 0 bases clipped from V and 6 bases from J, the junction kept 4 bases outside the gene matches. Germline lookup yields CDR1 SGHVS and CDR2 FQNEAQ.

This sequence joins TRBV4-1 and TRBJ1-2; 8 nucleotides align to TRBD1. The ends lost 0 bases at V and 2 bases at J; junction bases unmatched: 14. This CDR3 has 19 amino acids. Germline-derived CDR1 and CDR2 are MGHRA and YSYEKL. This CDR3 reads CASSQDGFGTGDPNYGYTF. The CDR3 coding sequence is TGCGCCAGCAGCCAAGATGGGTTTGGGACAGGAGACCCCAACTATGGCTACACCTTC.

This clone was picked up one time. This chain connects TRBV4-2 to TRBJ1-2; 9 nucleotides align to TRBD1. This CDR3 has 18 amino acids. V lost 3 bases to trimming and J lost 1 base; unmatched junction nucleotides: 12. Germline V gene sequence: CDR1 LGHNA, CDR2 YNFKEQ. This chain's CDR3 is CASSQEGTGTGHNYGYTF. The CDR3 coding sequence is TGTGCCAGCAGCCAGGAGGGTACCGGGACAGGGCATAACTATGGCTACACCTTC.

This chain connects TRBV24-1 to TRBJ1-5; 7 nucleotides agree with TRBD1. After removal of 5 bases from V and 4 bases from J, the junction contained 16 bases not matched to a gene. CDR1 is KGHDR, CDR2 SFDVKD, per germline. The CDR3 consists of 18 residues. CDR3 DNA sequence: TGTGCCACCAGTGCAGGGGGATTCATGGGGGACCGAAATCAGCCCCAGCATTTT. Its translation: CATSAGGFMGDRNQPQHF.

The V and J genes are TRBV6-2 or TRBV6-3 and TRBJ2-3; no reliable D call. The CDR3 runs to 12 residues. Germline V gives CDR1 MNHEY, CDR2 SVGEGT. The V and J ends lost 6 bases and 8 bases respectively, with 12 bases between them. The CDR3 nucleotides read TGTGCCAGCAGCCTGGCCCCTGGTACGCAGTATTTT. This codes for CASSLAPGTQYF.

About this clone: At the DNA level, this CDR3 is encoded by other sequences in the same sample as well. V gene TRBV27 combines with J gene TRBJ1-5, with 12 positions matching TRBD1. Per germline, CDR1 MNHEY and CDR2 SMNVEV (reference sequence). This CDR3 region has 15 residues. With 3 bases clipped from V and 7 bases from J, the junction kept 4 bases outside the gene matches. CDR3 region: CASSLGQGAGQPQHF. The CDR3 coding sequence is TGTGCCAGCAGTTTGGGACAGGGGGCGGGGCAGCCCCAGCATTTT.